This T cell receptor beta chain was captured by sequencing in a study of early T cells in non-severe SARS-CoV-2 infection. Overall study results and limits: Anti-spike CD8 responses were favored in VDJdb matching, and private and CD4 specificities were missed.

Individual cDNA molecules carried attached unique molecular identifiers. Using its own MiXCR run on the 5' RACE reads, TCRdb lists one record per CDR3 protein. This table holds fewer than 80,000 distinct CDR3 sequences, 12% found once. V lost 6 bases, J lost 0 bases, and 8 bases stayed unmatched. CDR3 length equals 15 residues. Ten or more counts support this clonotype. What it binds is not known. The sequence was obtained from an adult who was a healthcare worker with PCR-confirmed SARS-CoV-2 infection or an uninfected control (not recorded which). The gene calls are TRBV12-3 or TRBV12-4 and TRBJ2-7; the match to TRBD2 covers 7 bases. The sequenced sample consisted of whole blood. CDR3 loop: CASSLAGTTSYEQYF. The CDR3 nucleotides are TGTGCCAGCAGCCTAGCCGGGACTACCTCCTACGAGCAGTACTTC.